The 25 T cell receptor beta chains given below trace back to one sample, sequenced in a study of cytomegalovirus exposure and HLA in healthy donors. The repertoire was sequenced with immunoSEQ multiplex PCR; TCRdb's copy has only in-frame clones and lacks some. Here the sample spans fewer than 250,000 clones, 85% to 90% being singletons. Material for sequencing was PBMCs. Receptors originate from a man between 18 and 35 years old in good health and CMV-seronegative.

The V call is TRBV27, the J call TRBJ1-3; tentative D call: TRBD1 (6 bases). The V end was cut by 4 bases, the J end by 2 bases, with 15 bases between. CDR3 length: 16 amino acids. Germline lookup yields CDR1 MNHEY and CDR2 SMNVEV (reference sequence). The CDR3 DNA follows: TGTGCCAGCAGTTCCTCCCCTAACAGGGCTGGAAACACCATATATTTT. This gives the protein CASSSSPNRAGNTIYF.

J is TRBJ2-7 and V is TRBV27; weak D call: TRBD2 (5 bases). The CDR3 contains 15 residues. Germline V gene data show CDR1 as MNHEY and CDR2 as SMNVEV (reference sequence). The ends were cut back, 0 bases at V and 3 bases at J, with 12 bases in the middle. The CDR3 DNA follows: TGTGCCAGCAGTTTATCTGGTCTAGCTAGCTACGAGCAGTACTTC. This codes for CASSLSGLASYEQYF.

The V and J genes are TRBV12-5 and TRBJ2-3; TRBD2 matches at 7 bases. The CDR3 runs 17 residues. The germline gives CDR1 LGHNT, CDR2 FRNRAP. J was trimmed by 4 bases and V by 2 bases; bases with no gene match: 12. CDR3 DNA sequence: TGTGCTAGTGGTTTGAGGCCCCTGGGACTAAGCTCAGATACGCAGTATTTT. Its protein is CASGLRPLGLSSDTQYF.

The DNA of the CDR3 is TGTGCCAGCAGTTCTTACATACCCGACAGCCACCAAGAGACCCAGTACTTC. Translated: CASSSYIPDSHQETQYF. The V and J genes are TRBV27 and TRBJ2-5, with a possible D match to TRBD1 (5 bases). Germline V lookup: CDR1 MNHEY, CDR2 SMNVEV (reference sequence). The CDR3 has 17 amino acids. Trimming shortened V by 4 bases and J by 0 bases, and 18 bases separated the two germline ends.

The J gene is TRBJ1-5, the V gene TRBV15; tentatively, D is TRBD1 (5 bases). Germline values: CDR1 LNHNV, CDR2 YYDKDF (reference sequence). The CDR3 is made up of 15 amino acids. Trimming left V 0 bases short and J 5 bases short, with 11 bases between. CDR3 sequence: CATSRDQGSYQPQHF. In DNA form, the CDR3 reads TGTGCCACCAGCAGAGATCAGGGCAGCTATCAGCCCCAGCATTTT.

This clone was picked up one time. The chain uses TRBV2 and TRBJ2-7; TRBD1 is a possible D gene (5 bases). This CDR3 has 14 residues. Per germline, CDR1 SNHLY and CDR2 FYNNEI. Trimming removed 8 bases at V and 3 bases at J, with 17 bases between. The CDR3 loop reads CASLGESESYEQYF. CDR3 sequence (DNA): TGTGCCAGCTTAGGGGAATCCGAGAGCTACGAGCAGTACTTC.

The rearrangement links TRBV9 to TRBJ1-3; the D is unclear. Looked up from germline, CDR1 is SGDLS and CDR2 is YYNGEE. The CDR3 loop spans 15 amino acids. V was pared by 4 bases and J by 0 bases, with 11 bases between. As DNA, the CDR3 is TGTGCCAGCAGCTCGGGTGGAGTCTCTGGAAACACCATATATTTT. Translated, it gives CASSSGGVSGNTIYF.

This rearrangement joins TRBV2 to TRBJ1-1, with D tentatively TRBD1 (5 bases). V dropped 6 bases and J dropped 2 bases, with 13 bases sitting between them. Looked up from germline, CDR1 is SNHLY and CDR2 is FYNNEI. CDR3 length equals 14 residues. Here the CDR3 reads CASSAGTRNTEAFF. The CDR3 DNA reads TGTGCCAGCAGCGCCGGGACTAGAAACACTGAAGCTTTCTTT.

This chain connects TRBV9 to TRBJ1-4; possible D gene TRBD1, 6 bases. The CDR3 runs 16 residues. Germline V gene sequence: CDR1 SGDLS, CDR2 YYNGEE. The V gene lost 4 bases and the J gene lost 0 bases, with 13 bases spanning the gap. The CDR3 sequence: CASSPQGGATNEKLFF. CDR3 DNA: TGTGCCAGCAGCCCTCAAGGGGGGGCAACTAATGAAAAACTGTTTTTT.

A few counts support this clone. The CDR3 DNA sequence: TGTGCCATCCAGGGGAGAAACTATGGCTACACCTTC. Translation: CAIQGRNYGYTF. The V call is TRBV10-3, the J call TRBJ1-2; D is possibly TRBD1 (6 bases). Germline-derived CDR1 and CDR2 are ENHRY and SYGVKD. CDR3 size: 12 residues. Trimming stripped 8 bases from V and 2 bases from J, with 9 bases between.

The chain carries TRBV4-3 and TRBJ1-6; perhaps TRBD1 as D (6 bases). The CDR3 consists of 17 residues. Trimming took off 3 bases at V and 7 bases at J, with 19 bases between the two ends. From germline, CDR1 is LGHNA and CDR2 YSLEER. CDR3 amino acids: CASSQGADSEANSPLHF. Written as DNA, the CDR3 is TGCGCCAGCAGCCAGGGGGCAGACAGCGAAGCCAATTCACCCCTCCACTTT.

The CDR3 DNA follows: TGTGCCAGCAGCTTAGGGGCAGCTGGGGCCAACGTCCTGACTTTC. Amino acids: CASSLGAAGANVLTF. This chain joins TRBV7-8 and TRBJ2-6; D unresolved. CDR1 and CDR2 (germline): SGHVS, FQNEAQ. The CDR3 spans 15 residues. With 1 base removed from V and 2 bases from J, the gap between germline ends came to 6 bases.

The gene calls are TRBV27 and TRBJ2-2; D possibly corresponds to TRBD1 (6 bases). This CDR3 has 15 amino acids. Trimming took off 6 bases at V and 4 bases at J, with 15 bases between the two ends. Germline V gene lookup returns CDR1 MNHEY and CDR2 SMNVEV (reference sequence). CDR3 coding DNA: TGTGCCAGCAGCCCACAGGGCGGTGGCACCGGGGAGCTGTTTTTT. This sequence encodes CASSPQGGGTGELFF.

The genes are TRBV29-1 and TRBJ2-1; 8 nucleotides agree with TRBD2. V lost 4 bases, J lost 0 bases, and 8 bases stayed unmatched. The germline gives CDR1 SQVTM, CDR2 ANQGSEA. The CDR3 covers 16 residues. Written as DNA, the CDR3 is TGCAGCGTTGTGGGCACTAGCGGATCCTCCTACAATGAGCAGTTCTTC. The encoded protein is CSVVGTSGSSYNEQFF.

The chain has TRBV7-9 and TRBJ1-2; D is perhaps TRBD1 (6 bases). CDR3 length equals 13 residues. CDR1 is SEHNR and CDR2 is FQNEAQ in the germline V gene (reference sequence). Trimming cost V 3 bases and J 4 bases, with 9 bases left between them. For the CDR3, the DNA is TGTGCCAGCAGCTTCTCACAGGGCTATGGCTACACCTTC. It translates to CASSFSQGYGYTF.

The chain links TRBV28 to TRBJ1-6; TRBD1 agrees at 8 bases. V gave up 7 bases and J gave up 7 bases; unmatched junction bases: 3. This CDR3 comprises 13 residues. Germline assignment: CDR1 MDHEN and CDR2 SYDVKM. CDR3 amino acids: CASTRTGNSPLHF. The CDR3 DNA sequence: TGTGCCAGCACCCGGACAGGGAATTCACCCCTCCACTTT.

Of note for this clone: Other DNA sequences in this specimen translate into the identical CDR3. J is TRBJ1-5 and V is TRBV27, with TRBD1 matching 7 bases. The length of the CDR3 is 13 residues. The J segment lost 7 bases and the V segment lost 5 bases, leaving 5 bases of the junction unmatched. Germline CDR1 reads MNHEY; CDR2 reads SMNVEV (reference sequence). CDR3 in amino acids: CASSVTGVQPQHF. The CDR3 DNA follows: TGTGCCAGCAGTGTTACAGGGGTCCAGCCCCAGCATTTT.

The chain uses TRBV5-1 and TRBJ1-5; TRBD1 is a possible D gene (6 bases). V was clipped by 5 bases and J by 6 bases, with 12 bases between them. The germline gives CDR1 SGHRS, CDR2 YFSETQ. The CDR3 length is 13 residues. CDR3 nucleotide sequence: TGCGCCAGCAGTCAGGGGCTCAGTCAGCCCCAGCATTTT. Its translation: CASSQGLSQPQHF.

The gene calls are TRBV28 and TRBJ1-5; TRBD1 aligns across 8 bases. The V gene end was trimmed by 4 bases and the J gene end by 6 bases; junction bases not matched to a gene: 11. The CDR3 runs 16 residues. The germline CDR1 and CDR2 sequences are MDHEN and SYDVKM. CDR3 DNA sequence: TGTGCCAGCAGTTCCAACCAGGGGGCGCGGGGTCAGCCCCAGCATTTT. Translating gives CASSSNQGARGQPQHF.

The V gene is TRBV6-4, the J gene TRBJ2-6; TRBD1 might be the D (6 bases). In germline, CDR1 is MRHNA, CDR2 SNTAGT. The CDR3 extends over 16 amino acids. Between the trimmed V and J ends, which lost 4 bases and 0 bases, there was a span of 10 bases. The CDR3 region is CASSGQALSGANVLTF. The CDR3 coding sequence is TGTGCCAGCAGTGGACAGGCCCTCTCTGGGGCCAACGTCCTGACTTTC.

The V gene is TRBV19, the J gene TRBJ2-1; D perhaps matches TRBD2 (5 bases). V lost 5 bases and J lost 9, with 23 bases in between. This CDR3 spans 16 amino acids. The germline gives CDR1 LNHDA, CDR2 SQIVND (reference sequence). CDR3 bases: TGTGCCAGTAGTGATGATCCTAGCTCGTTCTCATTTGAGCAGTTCTTC. Encoded protein: CASSDDPSSFSFEQFF.

The V and J genes are TRBV4-3 and TRBJ1-1; weak D call: TRBD1 (5 bases). Germline loops: CDR1 LGHNA, CDR2 YSLEER. The germline V and J ends were trimmed by 5 bases and 4 bases, with 14 bases remaining between them. The length of the CDR3 is 14 residues. CDR3 in amino acids: CASSGSGFRTEAFF. Here the CDR3 DNA reads TGCGCCAGCAGCGGATCAGGGTTTCGCACTGAAGCTTTCTTT.

This clone has just one count. The gene calls are TRBV6-5 and TRBJ2-7; TRBD1 matches 8 bases. Germline V gene sequence: CDR1 MNHEY, CDR2 SVGAGI. J gave up 2 bases and V 5 bases, and 5 bases lay outside the gene matches. This CDR3 is 14 amino acids long. The CDR3 sequence is CASSHGQGPYEQYF. The CDR3 region has the DNA TGTGCCAGCAGTCACGGACAGGGTCCCTACGAGCAGTACTTC.

This chain links TRBV7-2 with TRBJ1-3, with D unresolved. Germline V gene lookup returns CDR1 SGHTA and CDR2 FQGNSA. With 3 bases removed from V and 0 bases from J, the gap between germline ends came to 9 bases. The CDR3 runs 15 residues. CDR3 protein: CASSFGQFSGNTIYF. DNA of the CDR3: TGTGCCAGCAGCTTTGGTCAGTTCTCTGGAAACACCATATATTTT.

This clone is a singleton in its sample. V is TRBV6-5 and J is TRBJ2-1, with D perhaps TRBD2 (6 bases). Germline assignment: CDR1 MNHEY and CDR2 SVGAGI. The V and J ends lost 4 bases and 8 bases respectively, with 18 bases between them. The CDR3 contains 15 residues. The CDR3 sequence: CASSLRDSNGYEQFF. The CDR3 bases are TGTGCCAGCAGTTTGAGGGACTCAAACGGATATGAGCAGTTCTTC.